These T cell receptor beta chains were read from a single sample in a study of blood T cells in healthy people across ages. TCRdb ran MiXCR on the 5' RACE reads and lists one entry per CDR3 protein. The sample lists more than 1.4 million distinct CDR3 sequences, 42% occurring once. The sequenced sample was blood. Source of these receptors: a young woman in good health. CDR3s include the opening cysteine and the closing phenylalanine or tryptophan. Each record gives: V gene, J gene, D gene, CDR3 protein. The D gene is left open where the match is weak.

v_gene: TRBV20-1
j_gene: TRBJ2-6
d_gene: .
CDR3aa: CSARAPSGANVLTF

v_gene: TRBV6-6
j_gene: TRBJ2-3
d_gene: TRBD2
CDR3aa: CASGIPGLALETQYF

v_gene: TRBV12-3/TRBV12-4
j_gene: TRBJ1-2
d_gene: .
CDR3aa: CASREGPASGYTF

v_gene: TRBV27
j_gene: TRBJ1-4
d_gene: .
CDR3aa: CVSSLGERVFF

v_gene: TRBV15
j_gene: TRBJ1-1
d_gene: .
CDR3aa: CATSSPPTGPGSTEAFF

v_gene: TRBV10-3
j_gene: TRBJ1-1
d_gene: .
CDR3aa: CAIAADPTEAFF

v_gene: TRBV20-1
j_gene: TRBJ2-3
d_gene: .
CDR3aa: CSALTKLNTQYF

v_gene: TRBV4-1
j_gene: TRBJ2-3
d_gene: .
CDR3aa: CASSQDRVRTDTQYF

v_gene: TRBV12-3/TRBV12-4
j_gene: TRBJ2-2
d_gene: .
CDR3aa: CASSSMNTGELFF

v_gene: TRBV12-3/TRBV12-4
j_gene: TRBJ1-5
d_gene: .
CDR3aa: CASSSRQGTRRPQHF

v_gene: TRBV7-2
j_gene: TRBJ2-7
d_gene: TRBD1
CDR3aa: CASSGTDYEQYF

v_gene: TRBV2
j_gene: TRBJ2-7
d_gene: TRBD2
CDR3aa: CASSDTSGSSYEQYF

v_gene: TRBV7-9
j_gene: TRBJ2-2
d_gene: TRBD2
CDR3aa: CASSPPTSGRALFGELFF

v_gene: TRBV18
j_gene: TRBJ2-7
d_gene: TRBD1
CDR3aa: CASSPGQIDYEQYF

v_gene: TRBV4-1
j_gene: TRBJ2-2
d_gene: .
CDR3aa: CASSQDRVPGELFF

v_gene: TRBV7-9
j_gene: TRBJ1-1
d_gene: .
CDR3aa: CASSLGTANTEAFF

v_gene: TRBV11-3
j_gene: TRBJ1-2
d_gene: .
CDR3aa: CASSHVTIRGYTF

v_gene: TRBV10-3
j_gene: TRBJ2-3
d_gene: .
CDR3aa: CAISEATGTQYF

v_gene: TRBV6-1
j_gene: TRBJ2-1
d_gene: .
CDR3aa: CATKGFSYNEQFF

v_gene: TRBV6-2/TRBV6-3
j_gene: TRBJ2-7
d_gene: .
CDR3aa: CASSFGVGPAVSYEQYF

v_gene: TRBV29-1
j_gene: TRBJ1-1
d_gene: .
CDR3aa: CSAGIGTEAFF

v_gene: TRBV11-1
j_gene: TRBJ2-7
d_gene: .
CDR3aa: CAAEGIPLDYEQYF

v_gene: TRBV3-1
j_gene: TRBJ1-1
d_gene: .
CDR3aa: CASSQGPQLPVNTEAFF

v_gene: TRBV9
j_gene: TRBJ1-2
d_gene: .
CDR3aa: CASSVGYGYTF

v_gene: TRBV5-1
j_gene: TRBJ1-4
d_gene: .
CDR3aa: CASRRQPTNEKLFF

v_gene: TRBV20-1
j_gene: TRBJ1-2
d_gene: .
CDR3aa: CSASKTENNYGYTF

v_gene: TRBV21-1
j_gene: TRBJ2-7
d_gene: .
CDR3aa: CASHPDRGKRYF

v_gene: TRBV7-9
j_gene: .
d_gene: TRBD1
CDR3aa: CASSVGQYDADEQYF

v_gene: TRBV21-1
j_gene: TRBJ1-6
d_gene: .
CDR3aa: CASSAETENYSPLHF

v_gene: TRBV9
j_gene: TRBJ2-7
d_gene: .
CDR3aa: CASSSGDGSSYEQYF

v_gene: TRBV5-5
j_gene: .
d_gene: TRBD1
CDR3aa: CASSPGTVFYYEQYF

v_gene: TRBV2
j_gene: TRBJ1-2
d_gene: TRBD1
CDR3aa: CASRASEGQVGYTF

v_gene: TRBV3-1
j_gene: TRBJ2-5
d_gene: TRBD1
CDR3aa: CASSQVTGERETQYF

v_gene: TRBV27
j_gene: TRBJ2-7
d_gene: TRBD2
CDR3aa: CASSLTAGARNEQYF

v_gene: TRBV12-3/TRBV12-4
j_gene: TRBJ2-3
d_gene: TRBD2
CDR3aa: CASKTGGGTDTQYF

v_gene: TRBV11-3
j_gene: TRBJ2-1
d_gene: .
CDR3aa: CASSLGPWDEQFF

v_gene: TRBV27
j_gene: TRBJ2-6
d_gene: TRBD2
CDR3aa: CASSRGGNILTF

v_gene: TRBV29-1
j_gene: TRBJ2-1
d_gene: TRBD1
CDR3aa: CSVVQQGVNGEQFF

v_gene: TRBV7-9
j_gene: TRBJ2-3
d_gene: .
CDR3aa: CASSDSVSTDTQYF

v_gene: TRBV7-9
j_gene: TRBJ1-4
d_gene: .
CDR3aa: CASTVTGTRANEKLFF

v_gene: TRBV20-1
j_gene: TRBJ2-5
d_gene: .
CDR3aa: CSATRPETQYF

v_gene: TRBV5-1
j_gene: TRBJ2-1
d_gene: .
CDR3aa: CASSSTSWGAAEQFF

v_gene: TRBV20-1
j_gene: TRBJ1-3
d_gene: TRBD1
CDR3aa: CSARKGGTGGSGNTIYF

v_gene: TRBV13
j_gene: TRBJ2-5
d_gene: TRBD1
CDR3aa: CASSSYRDRGETQYF

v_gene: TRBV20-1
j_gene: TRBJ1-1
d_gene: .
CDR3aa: CSARDPAGATEAFF

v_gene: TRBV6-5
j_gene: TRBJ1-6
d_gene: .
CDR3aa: CASIYGRQSPLHF

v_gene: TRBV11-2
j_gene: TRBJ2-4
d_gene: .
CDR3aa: CASSTLNIQYF

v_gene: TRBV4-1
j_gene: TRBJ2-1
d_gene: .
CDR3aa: CASSQEGRLDYSEQFF

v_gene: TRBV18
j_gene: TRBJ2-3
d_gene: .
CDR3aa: CASSPPETRDTQYF